This entry describes one T cell receptor beta chain. The data stem from a study of shared clonotypes between healthy human individuals. V was pared by 4 bases and J by 4 bases, with 8 bases of the junction left unmatched. The germline CDR1 and CDR2 sequences are SEHNR and FQNEAQ (reference sequence). This CDR3 has 15 amino acids. Template for every sorted-subset replicate PCR totaled about 200 ng DNA, 25,000 to 35,000 T cell genomes. Sequenced by immunoSEQ multiplex PCR; TCRdb stores in-frame clones only, minus some. The data hold some 2.1 million clones, with just under 95% observed a single time. CD8 cells classed as naive were CD45RO-negative and positively selected for CCR7, excluding terminally differentiated effector memory CD45RA+ cells.

The origin of this receptor is a man aged 18 to 35 in good health. Some clones in this sample may be carry-over from other donors' samples. This chain uses TRBV7-9 with TRBJ2-3; TRBD2 aligns across 7 bases. The sequencing sample was made of naive CD8+ T cells from PBMCs. The CDR3 nucleotides read TGTGCCAGCAGCTCAACCCGGGGAGGGGCAGATACGCAGTATTTT. Residues: CASSSTRGGADTQYF.